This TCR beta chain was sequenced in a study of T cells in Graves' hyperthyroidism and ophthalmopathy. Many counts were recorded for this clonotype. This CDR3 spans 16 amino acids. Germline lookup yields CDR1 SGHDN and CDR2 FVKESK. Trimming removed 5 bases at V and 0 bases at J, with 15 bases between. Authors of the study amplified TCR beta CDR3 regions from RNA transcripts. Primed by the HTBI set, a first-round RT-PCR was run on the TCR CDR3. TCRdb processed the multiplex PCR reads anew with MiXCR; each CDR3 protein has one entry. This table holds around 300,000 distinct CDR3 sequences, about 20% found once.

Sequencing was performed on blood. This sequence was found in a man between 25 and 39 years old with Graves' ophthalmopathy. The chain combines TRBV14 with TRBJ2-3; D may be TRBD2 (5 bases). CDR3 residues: CASSIKYGVSTDTQYF. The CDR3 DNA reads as TGTGCCAGCAGCATAAAATACGGGGTCAGCACAGATACGCAGTATTTT.